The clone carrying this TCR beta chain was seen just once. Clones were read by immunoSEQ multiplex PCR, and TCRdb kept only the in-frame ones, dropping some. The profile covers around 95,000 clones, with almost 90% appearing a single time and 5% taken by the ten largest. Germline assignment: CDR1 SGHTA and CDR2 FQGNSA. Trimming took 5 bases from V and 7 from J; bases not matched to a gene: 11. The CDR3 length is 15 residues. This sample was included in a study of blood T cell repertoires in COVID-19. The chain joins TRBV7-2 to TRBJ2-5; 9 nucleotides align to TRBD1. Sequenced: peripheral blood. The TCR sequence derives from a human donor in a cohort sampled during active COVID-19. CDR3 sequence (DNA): TGTGCCAGCAGCGCCAGGACAGGGGACGGTGGGACCCAGTACTTC. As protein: CASSARTGDGGTQYF.